The clone carrying this TCR beta chain was counted at least ten times. The CDR3 is 15 amino acids. Germline V gene data show CDR1 as SEHNR and CDR2 as FQNEAQ (reference sequence). After removal of 2 bases from V and 5 bases from J, the junction contained 9 bases not matched to a gene. The sample comes from a study of T cells in Graves' hyperthyroidism and ophthalmopathy. The CDR3 regions of TCR beta were amplified from RNA transcripts. RT-PCR in the first round (using the HTBI primer set) targeted the TCR CDR3. TCRdb analysed the multiplex PCR reads with MiXCR anew, one entry per CDR3 protein. The data hold around 620,000 distinct CDR3 sequences, with around 15% observed a single time.

This receptor was taken from a woman aged 30 to 39 with Graves' hyperthyroidism. Sequencing was performed on blood. V and J are TRBV7-9 and TRBJ2-7, with 7 bases fitting TRBD2. The CDR3 sequence is CASSLREGGTHEQYF. In nucleotides, the CDR3 is TGTGCCAGCAGCTTAAGGGAGGGCGGTACCCACGAGCAGTACTTC.